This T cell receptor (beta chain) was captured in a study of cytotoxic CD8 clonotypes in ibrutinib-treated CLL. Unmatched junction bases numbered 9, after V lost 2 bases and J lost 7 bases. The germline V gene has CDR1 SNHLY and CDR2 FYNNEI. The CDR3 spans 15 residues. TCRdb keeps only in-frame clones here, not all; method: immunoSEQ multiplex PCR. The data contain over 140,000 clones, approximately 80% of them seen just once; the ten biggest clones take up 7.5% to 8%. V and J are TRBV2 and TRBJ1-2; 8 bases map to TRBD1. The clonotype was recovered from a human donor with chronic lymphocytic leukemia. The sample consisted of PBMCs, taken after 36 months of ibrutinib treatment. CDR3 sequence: CASSEIGGQGGGYTF. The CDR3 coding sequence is TGTGCCAGCAGTGAAATCGGCGGACAGGGTGGTGGCTACACCTTC.